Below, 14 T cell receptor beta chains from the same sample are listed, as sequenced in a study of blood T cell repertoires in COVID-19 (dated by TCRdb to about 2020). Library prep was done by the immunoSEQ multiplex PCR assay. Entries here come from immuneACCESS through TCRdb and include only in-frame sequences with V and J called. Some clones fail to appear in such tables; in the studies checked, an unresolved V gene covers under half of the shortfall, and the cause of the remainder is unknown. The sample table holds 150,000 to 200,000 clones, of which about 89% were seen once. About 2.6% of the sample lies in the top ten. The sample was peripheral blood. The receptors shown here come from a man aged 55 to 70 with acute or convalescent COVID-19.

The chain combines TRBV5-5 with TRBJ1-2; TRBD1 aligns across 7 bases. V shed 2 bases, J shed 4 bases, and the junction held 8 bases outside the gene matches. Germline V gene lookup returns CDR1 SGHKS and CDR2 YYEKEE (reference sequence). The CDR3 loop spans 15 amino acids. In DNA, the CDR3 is TGTGCCAGCAGCTTCCGCTCAGGGGGTAGCTATGGCTACACCTTC. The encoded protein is CASSFRSGGSYGYTF.

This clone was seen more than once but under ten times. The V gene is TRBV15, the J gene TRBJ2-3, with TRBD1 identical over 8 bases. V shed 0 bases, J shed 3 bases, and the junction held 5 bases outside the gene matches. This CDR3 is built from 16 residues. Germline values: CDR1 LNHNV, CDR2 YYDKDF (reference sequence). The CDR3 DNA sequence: TGTGCCACCAGCAGAGATCGGCAGGGGGCGACAGATACGCAGTATTTT. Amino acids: CATSRDRQGATDTQYF.

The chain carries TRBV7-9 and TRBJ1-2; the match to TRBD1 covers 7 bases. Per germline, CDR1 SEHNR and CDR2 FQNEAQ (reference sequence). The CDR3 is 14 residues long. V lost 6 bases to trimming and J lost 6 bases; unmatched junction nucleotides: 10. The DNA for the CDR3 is TGTGCCAGCAGACCGACCTACAGGGGCGATGGCTACACCTTC. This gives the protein CASRPTYRGDGYTF.

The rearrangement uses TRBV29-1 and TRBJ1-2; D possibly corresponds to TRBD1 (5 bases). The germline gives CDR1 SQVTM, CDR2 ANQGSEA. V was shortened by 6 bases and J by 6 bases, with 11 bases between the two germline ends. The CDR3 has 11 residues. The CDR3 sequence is CSVGGVDGYTF. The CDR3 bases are TGCAGCGTCGGAGGGGTCGATGGCTACACCTTC.

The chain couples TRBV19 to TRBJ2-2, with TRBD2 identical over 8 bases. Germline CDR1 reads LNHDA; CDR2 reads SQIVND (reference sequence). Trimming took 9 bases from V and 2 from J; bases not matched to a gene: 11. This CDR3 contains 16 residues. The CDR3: CASHTGTRGNTGELFF. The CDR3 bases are TGTGCCAGCCACACCGGGACTAGGGGAAACACCGGGGAGCTGTTTTTT.

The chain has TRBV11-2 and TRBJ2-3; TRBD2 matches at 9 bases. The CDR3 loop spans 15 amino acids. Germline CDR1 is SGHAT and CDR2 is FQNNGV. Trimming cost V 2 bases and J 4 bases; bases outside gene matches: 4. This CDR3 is CASSLTLAGPDTQYF. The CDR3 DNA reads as TGTGCCAGCAGCTTAACGCTAGCGGGGCCAGATACGCAGTATTTT.

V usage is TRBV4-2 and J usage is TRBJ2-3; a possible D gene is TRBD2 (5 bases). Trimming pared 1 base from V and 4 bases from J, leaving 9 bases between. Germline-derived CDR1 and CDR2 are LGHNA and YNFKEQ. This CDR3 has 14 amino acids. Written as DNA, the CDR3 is TGTGCCAGCAGCCAAGCGCTAGCCTCAGATACGCAGTATTTT. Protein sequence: CASSQALASDTQYF.

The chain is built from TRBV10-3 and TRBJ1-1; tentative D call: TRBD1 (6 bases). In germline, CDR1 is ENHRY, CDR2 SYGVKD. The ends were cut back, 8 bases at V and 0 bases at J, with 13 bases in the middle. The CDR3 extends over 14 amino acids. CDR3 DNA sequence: TGTGCCATCGGTCCCAGGGGCATGAACACTGAAGCTTTCTTT. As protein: CAIGPRGMNTEAFF.

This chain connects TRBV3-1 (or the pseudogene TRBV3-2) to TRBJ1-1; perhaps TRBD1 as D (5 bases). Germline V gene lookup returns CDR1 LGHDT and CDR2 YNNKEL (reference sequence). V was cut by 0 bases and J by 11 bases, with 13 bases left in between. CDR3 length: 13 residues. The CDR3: CASSQDRAGLAFF. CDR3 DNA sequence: TGTGCCAGCAGCCAAGACAGGGCGGGACTTGCTTTCTTT.

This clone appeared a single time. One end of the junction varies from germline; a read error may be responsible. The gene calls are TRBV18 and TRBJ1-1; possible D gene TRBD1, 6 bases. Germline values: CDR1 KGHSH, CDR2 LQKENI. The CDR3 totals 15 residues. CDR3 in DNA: TGTGCCAGCACCTCCTCCGGGACACCGAACACTGGAGCTTTCTTT. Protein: CASTSSGTPNTGAFF.

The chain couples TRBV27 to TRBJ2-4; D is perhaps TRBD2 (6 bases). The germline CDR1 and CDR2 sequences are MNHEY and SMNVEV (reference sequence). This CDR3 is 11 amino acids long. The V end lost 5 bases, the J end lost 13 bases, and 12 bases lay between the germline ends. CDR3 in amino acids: CASSPGTVQYF. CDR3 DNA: TGTGCCAGCAGTCCCGGGACTGTACAGTACTTC.

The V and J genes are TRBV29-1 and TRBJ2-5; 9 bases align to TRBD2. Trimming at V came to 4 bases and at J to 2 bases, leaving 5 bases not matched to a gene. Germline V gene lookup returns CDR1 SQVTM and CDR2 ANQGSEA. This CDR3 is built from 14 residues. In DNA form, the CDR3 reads TGCAGCGTTGTGGGCGGGGGGGAACAAGAGACCCAGTACTTC. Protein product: CSVVGGGEQETQYF.

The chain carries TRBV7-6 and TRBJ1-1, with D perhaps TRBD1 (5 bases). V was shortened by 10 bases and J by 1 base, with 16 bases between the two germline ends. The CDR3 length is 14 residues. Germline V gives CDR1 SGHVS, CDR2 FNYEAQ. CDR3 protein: CATTKGTQNTEAFF. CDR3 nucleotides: TGTGCCACAACAAAGGGGACTCAGAACACTGAAGCTTTCTTT.

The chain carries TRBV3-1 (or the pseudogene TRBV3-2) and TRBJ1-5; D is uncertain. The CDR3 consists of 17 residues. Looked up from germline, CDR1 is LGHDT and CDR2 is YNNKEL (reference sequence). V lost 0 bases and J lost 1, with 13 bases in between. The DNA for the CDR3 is TGTGCCAGCAGCCAAGATCTGATTTCGGTCAGCAATCAGCCCCAGCATTTT. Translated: CASSQDLISVSNQPQHF.